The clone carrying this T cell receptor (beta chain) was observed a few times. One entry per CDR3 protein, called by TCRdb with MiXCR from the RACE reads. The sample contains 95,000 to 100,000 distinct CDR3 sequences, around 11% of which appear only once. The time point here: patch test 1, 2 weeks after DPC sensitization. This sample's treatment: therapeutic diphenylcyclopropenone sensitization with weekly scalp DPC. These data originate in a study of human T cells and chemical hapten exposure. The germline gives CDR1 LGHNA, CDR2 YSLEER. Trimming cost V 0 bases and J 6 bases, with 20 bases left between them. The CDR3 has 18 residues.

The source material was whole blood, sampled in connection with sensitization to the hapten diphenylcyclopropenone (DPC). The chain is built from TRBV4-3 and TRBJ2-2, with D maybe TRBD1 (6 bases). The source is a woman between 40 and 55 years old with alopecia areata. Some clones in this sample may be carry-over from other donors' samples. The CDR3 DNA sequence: TGCGCCAGCAGCCAAGACGGGGTCACAGGGCCTATCTCCGGGGAGCTGTTTTTT. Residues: CASSQDGVTGPISGELFF.